These 10 T cell receptor beta chains came from one sample sequenced in a study of cytomegalovirus exposure and HLA in healthy donors. The primer mix had 60 Vbeta and 13 Jbeta primers. The protocol was immunoSEQ multiplex PCR, while the TCRdb copy is restricted to in-frame clones and leaves out a portion. The sample comprises roughly 95,000 clones, roughly four fifths of which are singletons, and more than 3% rests with the top ten. The source material was PBMCs. Receptors were obtained from a man younger than 40 in good health and CMV-seropositive.

The chain has TRBV5-1 and TRBJ2-3, with 7 bases lining up with TRBD2. Trimming cost V 3 bases and J 0 bases; bases outside gene matches: 4. This CDR3 has 15 residues. Germline CDR1 and CDR2: SGHRS and YFSETQ. The CDR3 sequence: CASSSRSGSTDTQYF. In DNA form, the CDR3 reads TGCGCCAGCAGCTCCCGTAGCGGGAGCACAGATACGCAGTATTTT. Full variable domain (rest looked up from reference TRBV5-1 and TRBJ2-3): KAGVTQTPRYLIKTRGQQVTLSCSPISGHRSVSWYQQTPGQGLQFLFEYFSETQRNKGNFPGRFSGRQFSNSRSEMNVSTLELGDSALYLCASSSRSGSTDTQYFGPGTRLTVL.

This chain joins TRBV4-3 and TRBJ2-2; D is undetermined. The V end was cut by 4 bases, the J end by 5 bases, with 14 bases between. The CDR3 loop spans 15 amino acids. Germline V CDR1 and CDR2: LGHNA, YSLEER. CDR3 sequence: CASSRSTRGTGELFF. The CDR3 DNA sequence: TGCGCCAGCAGCCGAAGTACCAGAGGAACCGGGGAGCTGTTTTTT.

CDR3 sequence reads: CASSLAGTAVHEQYF. CDR3 nucleotide sequence: TGTGCCAGCAGCTTAGCCGGGACAGCCGTCCACGAGCAGTACTTC. The chain has TRBV7-2 and TRBJ2-7; 7 nucleotides line up with TRBD1. CDR1 is SGHTA and CDR2 is FQGNSA in the germline V gene. This CDR3 has 15 amino acids. Trimming removed 0 bases from V and 5 bases from J; junction bases left unmatched: 7. The complete variable domain, with remaining parts taken from reference TRBV7-2 and TRBJ2-7, reads GAGVSQSPSNKVTEKGKDVELRCDPISGHTALYWYRQSLGQGLEFLIYFQGNSAPDKSGLPSDRFSAERTGGSVSTLTIQRTQQEDSAVYLCASSLAGTAVHEQYFGPGTRLTVT.

The chain carries TRBV5-1 and TRBJ2-2; 9 nucleotides agree with TRBD1. With 0 bases clipped from V and 5 bases from J, the junction kept 5 bases outside the gene matches. The CDR3 totals 16 residues. Germline loops: CDR1 SGHRS, CDR2 YFSETQ. The CDR3 region is CASSLAKTGGTGELFF. CDR3 nucleotides: TGCGCCAGCAGCTTGGCCAAGACAGGGGGGACCGGGGAGCTGTTTTTT.

The chain recombines TRBV7-9 with TRBJ2-3; 8 bases match TRBD2. Germline assignment: CDR1 SEHNR and CDR2 FQNEAQ (reference sequence). The CDR3 runs to 18 residues. V gave up 0 bases and J gave up 2 bases; unmatched junction bases: 10. The DNA for the CDR3 is TGTGCCAGCAGCTTAGCGATCCCCACTAGCGGACCCACAGATACGCAGTATTTT. It is translated as CASSLAIPTSGPTDTQYF.

This clone was seen many times. V usage is TRBV6-6 and J usage is TRBJ2-1, with TRBD1 identical over 9 bases. The ends lost 7 bases at V and 7 bases at J; junction bases unmatched: 8. This CDR3 spans 14 amino acids. The germline V gene encodes CDR1 MNHNY and CDR2 SVGAGI (reference sequence). For the CDR3, the DNA is TGTGCCAGCACCCCGGGACAGGGTGAGAATGAGCAGTTCTTC. Protein: CASTPGQGENEQFF.

V and J are TRBV6-5 and TRBJ2-1, with 8 bases aligning to TRBD2. The V and J ends lost 7 bases and 4 bases, in that order; junction bases with no gene match: 9. This CDR3 contains 15 residues. Germline lookup yields CDR1 MNHEY and CDR2 SVGAGI. The CDR3 DNA is TGTGCCAGCACTCCAAGGACTAGCTGGTACAATGAGCAGTTCTTC. As protein: CASTPRTSWYNEQFF.

This rearrangement joins TRBV7-2 to TRBJ2-1, with D unresolved. The CDR3 covers 13 residues. Germline lookup yields CDR1 SGHTA and CDR2 FQGNSA. The V end lost 4 bases, the J end lost 1 base, and 5 bases lay between the germline ends. This chain's CDR3 is CASSWSSYNEQFF. The CDR3 DNA sequence: TGTGCCAGCAGCTGGAGTTCCTACAATGAGCAGTTCTTC.

CDR3 loop: CASSLRDRGYNEQFF. The CDR3 DNA reads as TGCGCCAGCAGCTTACGGGACAGGGGCTACAATGAGCAGTTCTTC. The chain carries TRBV5-1 and TRBJ2-1; the match to TRBD1 covers 10 bases. The germline CDR1 and CDR2 sequences are SGHRS and YFSETQ. The CDR3 runs 15 residues. The J segment lost 3 bases and the V segment lost 2 bases, leaving 2 bases of the junction unmatched.

The chain recombines TRBV5-4 with TRBJ2-5, with 9 nucleotides matching TRBD2. CDR1 is SGHNT and CDR2 is YYREEE in the germline V gene (reference sequence). The CDR3 is made up of 15 amino acids. V lost 0 bases and J lost 3; bases outside the gene matches: 3. The DNA of the CDR3 is TGTGCCAGCAGCTTGGTCCTAGCGGGGAAAGAGACCCAGTACTTC. This gives the protein CASSLVLAGKETQYF.